In this sample, the clone carrying this TCR beta chain turned up many times. Patients underwent thyroid surgery, and none had received any treatment before it. This sample is part of a study of metastatic and nonmetastatic thyroid tumors. On the study more broadly: Repertoire comparisons spanned blood and tumor or nodule tissue from malignant and benign thyroid patients.

TCRdb re-analyzed the PCR reads using MiXCR. Seen here are roughly 55,000 clones, 15% to 20% observed once, and the top ten hold roughly a tenth. CDR1 WSHSY and CDR2 SAAADI come from the germline V gene. After removal of 2 bases from V and 6 bases from J, the junction contained 3 bases not matched to a gene. The CDR3 runs to 13 residues. Sequencing was done on a sample of blood. The J gene is TRBJ1-2, the V gene TRBV10-2; 7 bases are shared with TRBD1. The sequence derives from a male donor with papillary thyroid cancer or a benign thyroid nodule (not recorded which). Some clones in this sample may be carry-over from other donors' samples. The CDR3 DNA sequence: TGCGCCAGCAGTGAGGAGGGGGCTGATGGCTACACCTTC. It specifies CASSEEGADGYTF.